This T cell receptor (beta chain) was identified in a study of T cell responses to AZD1222 COVID-19 vaccine (dated by TCRdb to about 2021). For context, the study as a whole: AZD1222 recipients given second doses at about 4 weeks or at about 12 weeks were pooled, since spike-specific TCR depth and breadth were not found to differ between the two schedules. Trial participants were enrolled by age into subgroups of 18-55, 56-69 and 70-plus years, and about 150, 27 and 61 TCR-sequenced participants, respectively, were included in these subgroups. TCR sequencing was performed for 230 to 250 trial participants, of whom about 200 were given two doses of AZD1222 and approximately 25 were given two doses of MenACWY control vaccine.

The research as a whole found: The whole spike protein was spanned by vaccine-associated CD4 TCRs, and dominant responses were seen in regions 160-218 and 743-854. After two AZD1222 doses, spike-specific TCR breadth and depth were significantly higher than at day 0 and than in MenACWY recipients. Because no day 14 peak-response samples were available, the repertoires could be characterized only after the peak T cell response. Reportedly, almost half of the unique spike-specific TCRs recognized epitopes lying outside the regions that are mutated in the B.1.351 and B.1.1.7 variants. Only a handful of AZD1222 recipients were SARS-CoV-2 seropositive at baseline, limiting conclusions about previously exposed vaccinees. In the small 56-69-year group, the increase in depth fell short of significance, most likely because of low power. Participants were mostly white British and included more females than males, and it was suggested by the authors that clonal diversity may have been underestimated.

At the junction V is shortened by 4 bases and J by 7 bases, with 10 bases in between. The CDR3 has 12 amino acids, counting the end cysteine and phenylalanine. The read is trimmed to its CDR3 DNA, 36 bases read in frame from base 1. Via the germline V gene (reference sequence), CDR1 is SEHNR and CDR2 FQNEAQ. The CDR3 regions of human TCRbeta chains were subjected to immunosequencing. As for how the authors treated the data: Repertoire TCRs were checked for matches against a reference library of SARS-CoV-2-specific TCRs that had been generated using the MIRA antigen-specificity platform. Breadth was defined as the fraction of unique TCRs that were SARS-CoV-2-associated, and depth was defined as the fraction of total T cells that were SARS-CoV-2-associated. Using the MIRA data, each spike-specific TCR was assigned both to the spike region to which the TCR was reactive and to a CD4 or CD8 class. Log10-transformed breadth and depth values were compared by one-way ANOVA with Sidak's multiple comparisons tests. TCRdb carries this immuneACCESS record with in-frame sequences only. Its versions omit some clonotypes, under half of them owing to an unresolved V gene in the studies checked, with the rest unexplained. V and J calls and clone size come straight from that table; D and trimming were deduced from the DNA. The sample table lists approximately 160,000 clones, 85% to 95% of them with a count of one. Of the sample, about 0.9% falls within the top ten clones.

Sample time point, as interpreted from the label and publication: baseline before first vaccination. Vaccinee samples were obtained from the UK trials COV001 and COV002, which included a single-blind randomized controlled phase 2/3 trial of AZD1222 (ChAdOx1 nCoV-19) in healthy adults. For TCRbeta chain sequencing, PBMC samples were collected from trial participants at day 0 and at day 28 after the second dose. A word on this clone: Its antigen is still unknown. The sample holds no much larger clone one base away, and base qualities are not on file.

The sequences come from peripheral blood, collected on day 0 of AZD1222 vaccination. The clonotype comes from an adult in good health. The sequence joins TRBV7-9 to TRBJ1-1, with an unclear D gene assignment. The DNA is as follows: TGTGCCAGCAGCTCGGACGTAGGTGAAGCTTTCTTT. It encodes CASSSDVGEAFF.